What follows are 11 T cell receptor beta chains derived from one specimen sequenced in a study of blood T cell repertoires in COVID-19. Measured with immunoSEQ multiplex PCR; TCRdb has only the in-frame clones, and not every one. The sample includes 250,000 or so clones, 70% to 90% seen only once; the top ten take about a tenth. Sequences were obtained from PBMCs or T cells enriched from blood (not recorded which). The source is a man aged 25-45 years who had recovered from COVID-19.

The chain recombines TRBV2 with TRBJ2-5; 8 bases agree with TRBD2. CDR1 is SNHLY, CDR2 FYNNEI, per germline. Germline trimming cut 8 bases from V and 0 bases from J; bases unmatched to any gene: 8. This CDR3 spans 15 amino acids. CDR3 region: CASRGGSGDQETQYF. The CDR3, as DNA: TGTGCCAGCCGGGGGGGTAGCGGGGACCAAGAGACCCAGTACTTC.

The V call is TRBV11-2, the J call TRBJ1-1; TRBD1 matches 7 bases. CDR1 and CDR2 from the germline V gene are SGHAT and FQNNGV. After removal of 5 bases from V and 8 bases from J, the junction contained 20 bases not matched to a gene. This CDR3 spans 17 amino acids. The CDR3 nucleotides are TGTGCCAGCAGCCCTACAACGGGGGACAGATTGAAATTAGAAGCTTTCTTT. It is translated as CASSPTTGDRLKLEAFF.

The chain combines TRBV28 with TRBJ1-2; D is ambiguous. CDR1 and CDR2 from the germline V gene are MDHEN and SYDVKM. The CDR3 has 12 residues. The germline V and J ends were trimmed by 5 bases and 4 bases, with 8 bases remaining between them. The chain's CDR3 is CASSTPGYGYTF. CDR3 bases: TGTGCCAGCAGTACACCTGGCTATGGCTACACCTTC.

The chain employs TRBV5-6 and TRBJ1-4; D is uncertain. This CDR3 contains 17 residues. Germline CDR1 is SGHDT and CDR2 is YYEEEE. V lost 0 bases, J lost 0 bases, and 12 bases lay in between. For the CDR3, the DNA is TGTGCCAGCAGCTTGGATGTCAGTCTTGCAACTAATGAAAAACTGTTTTTT. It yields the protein CASSLDVSLATNEKLFF.

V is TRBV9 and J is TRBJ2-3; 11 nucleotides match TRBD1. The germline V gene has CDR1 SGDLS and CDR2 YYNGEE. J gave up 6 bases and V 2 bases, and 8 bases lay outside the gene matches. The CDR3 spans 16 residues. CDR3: CASSVRPGQGGDTQYF. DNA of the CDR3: TGTGCCAGCAGCGTGCGACCGGGACAGGGGGGGGATACGCAGTATTTT.

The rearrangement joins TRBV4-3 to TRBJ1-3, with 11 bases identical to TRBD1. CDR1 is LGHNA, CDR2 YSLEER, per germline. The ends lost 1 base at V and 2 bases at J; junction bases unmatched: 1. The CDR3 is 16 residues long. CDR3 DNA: TGCGCCAGCAGCCAAGGGGGACAGGGGGCTGGAAACACCATATATTTT. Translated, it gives CASSQGGQGAGNTIYF.

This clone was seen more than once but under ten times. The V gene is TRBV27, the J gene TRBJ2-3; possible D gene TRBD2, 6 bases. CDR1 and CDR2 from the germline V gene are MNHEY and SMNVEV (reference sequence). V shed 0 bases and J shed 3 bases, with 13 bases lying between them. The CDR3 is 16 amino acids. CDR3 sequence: CASSLSSVGRTDTQYF. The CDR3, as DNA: TGTGCCAGCAGTTTATCGTCGGTCGGGAGAACAGATACGCAGTATTTT.

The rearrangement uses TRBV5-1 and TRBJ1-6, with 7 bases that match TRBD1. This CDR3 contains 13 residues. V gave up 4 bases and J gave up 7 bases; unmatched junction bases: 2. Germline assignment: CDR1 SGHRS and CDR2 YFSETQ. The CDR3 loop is CASSPDRNSPLHF. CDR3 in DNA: TGCGCCAGCAGCCCGGACAGGAATTCACCCCTCCACTTT.

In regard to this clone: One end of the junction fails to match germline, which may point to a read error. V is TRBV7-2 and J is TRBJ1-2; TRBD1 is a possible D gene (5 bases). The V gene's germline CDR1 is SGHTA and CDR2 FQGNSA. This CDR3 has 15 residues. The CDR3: CASTLNGASTYGYTF. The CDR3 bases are TGTGCCAGCACCTTAAATGGGGCTTCGACTTATGGCTACACCTTC.

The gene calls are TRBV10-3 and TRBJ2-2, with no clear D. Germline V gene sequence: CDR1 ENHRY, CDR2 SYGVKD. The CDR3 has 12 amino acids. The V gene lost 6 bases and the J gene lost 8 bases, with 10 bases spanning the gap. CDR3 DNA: TGTGCCATCAGGAGAGCTCCGGGGGAGCTGTTTTTT. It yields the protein CAIRRAPGELFF.

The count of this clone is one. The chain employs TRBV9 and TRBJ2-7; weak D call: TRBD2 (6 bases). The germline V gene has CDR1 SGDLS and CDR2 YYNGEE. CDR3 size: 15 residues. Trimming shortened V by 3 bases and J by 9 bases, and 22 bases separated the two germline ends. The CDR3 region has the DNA TGTGCCAGCAGCGCTGGGGGGTCCCCCATGCGGGGGCAGTACTTC. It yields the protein CASSAGGSPMRGQYF.